These 16 T cell receptor beta chains share one sample of origin, sequenced in a study of graft-versus-host responses after intestinal transplantation. Here immunoSEQ multiplex PCR was the method, and the copy in TCRdb shows in-frame clones only, minus some. The sample has 15,000 to 18,000 clones; just under 75% are singletons. Intraepithelial and lamina propria lymphocytes were freed from processed graft tissue. The source was ileum tissue, collected 14 days after transplant. These receptors came from a human patient who received an intestinal transplant, so some T cells may come from the graft donor.

V usage is TRBV4-1 and J usage is TRBJ2-3; D gene unclear. V shed 1 base and J shed 1 base, with 12 bases lying between them. The CDR3 has 16 residues. Germline assignment: CDR1 MGHRA and CDR2 YSYEKL. CDR3: CASSQGWQAGTDTQYF. In nucleotides, the CDR3 is TGCGCCAGCAGCCAAGGGTGGCAAGCCGGCACAGATACGCAGTATTTT.

This clone was counted a few times. This chain links TRBV27 with TRBJ1-3; D gene uncertain. CDR1 MNHEY and CDR2 SMNVEV come from the germline V gene (reference sequence). The ends were cut back, 10 bases at V and 5 bases at J, with 6 bases in the middle. The CDR3 is 10 amino acids. For the CDR3, the DNA is TGTGCCACCCCTCGAAACACCATATATTTT. As protein: CATPRNTIYF.

The V gene is TRBV10-3, the J gene TRBJ1-2; 8 nucleotides match TRBD1. CDR1 and CDR2 from the germline V gene are ENHRY and SYGVKD. The V gene end was trimmed by 10 bases and the J gene end by 7 bases; junction bases not matched to a gene: 23. The CDR3 totals 17 residues. In DNA form, the CDR3 reads TGTGCCACCTCACATCCCCAGGCGACAGGGGCCAAAGGTGGCTACACCTTC. It encodes CATSHPQATGAKGGYTF.

This chain joins TRBV6-1 and TRBJ1-5; D remains unclear. The V end was cut by 3 bases, the J end by 2 bases, with 5 bases between. The CDR3 sequence is 13 residues long. CDR1 MNHNS and CDR2 SASEGT come from the germline V gene. The CDR3, as DNA: TGTGCCAGCAGTGATACTCGCAATCAGCCCCAGCATTTT. Residues: CASSDTRNQPQHF.

This sequence joins TRBV19 and TRBJ2-5; 9 bases fit TRBD1. The J call is in doubt because the DNA end fits TRBJ2-7 better. This CDR3 spans 14 amino acids. Looked up from germline, CDR1 is LNHDA and CDR2 is SQIVND (reference sequence). CDR3 loop: CASSAGQGSYEQYF. CDR3 bases: TGTGCCAGTAGTGCTGGACAGGGGTCCTACGAGCAGTACTTC.

The chain combines TRBV30 with TRBJ2-7; 10 bases are a match to TRBD1. Germline trimming cut 1 base from V and 3 bases from J; bases unmatched to any gene: 3. The CDR3 extends over 14 amino acids. The germline V gene has CDR1 GTSNPN and CDR2 SVGIG (reference sequence). The CDR3 loop is CAWSAGTGDYEQYF. DNA of the CDR3: TGTGCCTGGAGTGCCGGGACAGGGGACTACGAGCAGTACTTC.

This chain uses TRBV5-1 with TRBJ1-1, with 7 bases matching TRBD1. The V segment lost 4 bases and the J segment 1 base; nucleotides outside the gene matches: 4. Looked up from germline, CDR1 is SGHRS and CDR2 is YFSETQ. The CDR3 extends over 14 amino acids. CDR3: CASSQGGRNTEAFF. CDR3 coding DNA: TGCGCCAGCAGCCAAGGGGGCCGGAACACTGAAGCTTTCTTT.

The genes are TRBV7-9 and TRBJ1-4; D unclear. Trimming pared 8 bases from V and 8 bases from J, leaving 12 bases between. The germline gives CDR1 SEHNR, CDR2 FQNEAQ (reference sequence). The CDR3 consists of 12 residues. In DNA, the CDR3 is TGTGCCAGCGAAGGTCTTGAGGAAAAACTGTTTTTT. Residues: CASEGLEEKLFF.

The rearrangement links TRBV5-1 to TRBJ2-6; D is uncertain. The V end lost 0 bases, the J end lost 4 bases, and 11 bases lay between the germline ends. The CDR3 covers 16 residues. In germline, CDR1 is SGHRS, CDR2 YFSETQ. The CDR3 sequence: CASSLVAGSGANVLTF. CDR3 nucleotides: TGCGCCAGCAGCTTGGTGGCAGGCTCCGGGGCCAACGTCCTGACTTTC.

V is TRBV5-4 and J is TRBJ1-2, with 7 bases identical to TRBD1. CDR1 SGHNT and CDR2 YYREEE come from the germline V gene (reference sequence). The CDR3 runs 16 residues. V gave up 4 bases and J gave up 2 bases; unmatched junction bases: 11. The CDR3 reads CASSTLWEGANYGYTF. Written as DNA, the CDR3 is TGTGCCAGCAGCACCCTGTGGGAGGGGGCGAACTATGGCTACACCTTC.

The count of this clone is one. The rearrangement links TRBV5-1 to TRBJ2-5; the D gene is possibly TRBD2 (6 bases). Trimming stripped 4 bases from V and 4 bases from J, with 17 bases between. CDR1 is SGHRS and CDR2 is YFSETQ in the germline V gene. The CDR3 is 15 residues long. CDR3 sequence reads: CASSIRLVRGETQYF. The CDR3 region has the DNA TGCGCCAGCAGCATCCGACTAGTTCGGGGAGAGACCCAGTACTTC.

The rearrangement links TRBV5-4 to TRBJ2-1, with 13 bases identical to TRBD2. The CDR3 contains 15 residues. Germline V gene lookup returns CDR1 SGHNT and CDR2 YYREEE (reference sequence). Losses at the gene ends were 4 bases for V and 8 bases for J; bases not matched to a gene: 6. CDR3 sequence (DNA): TGTGCCAGCAGCCGATCCGGACTAGCGGGGGATGAGCAGTTCTTC. Protein product: CASSRSGLAGDEQFF.

This chain joins TRBV18 and TRBJ2-3, with unresolved D. The V end was cut by 3 bases, the J end by 3 bases, with 1 base between. CDR3 length equals 11 residues. Germline assignment: CDR1 KGHSH and CDR2 LQKENI. The CDR3 spells CASSPTDTQYF. DNA for the CDR3: TGTGCCAGCTCACCGACAGATACGCAGTATTTT.

The chain employs TRBV6-5 and TRBJ1-1; D is unclear. Per germline, CDR1 MNHEY and CDR2 SVGAGI. V lost 5 bases and J lost 0, with 13 bases in between. The CDR3 loop spans 15 amino acids. CDR3 region: CASSAPGLMNTEAFF. In nucleotides, the CDR3 is TGTGCCAGCAGTGCCCCAGGACTGATGAACACTGAAGCTTTCTTT.

The chain couples TRBV25-1 to TRBJ2-5; D not resolved. The last part of the DNA fits TRBJ2-7 better; the J call may be wrong. CDR1 is MGHDK, CDR2 SYGVNS, per germline. This CDR3 has 13 amino acids. CDR3 sequence (DNA): TGTGCCAGCAGTGAATCCAATTCCTACGAGCAGTACTTC. Residues: CASSESNSYEQYF.

This rearrangement joins TRBV19 to TRBJ2-7, with 8 positions matching TRBD1. The CDR3 is 14 residues long. Germline lookup yields CDR1 LNHDA and CDR2 SQIVND (reference sequence). The trim removed 10 bases at V and 4 bases at J, leaving 12 bases unmatched. The CDR3 bases are TGTGCCACCCAACCTACAGGGGGGATTTACGAGCAGTACTTC. Protein product: CATQPTGGIYEQYF.